The next 32 T cell receptor beta chains were all read from a single sample in a study of T cells expressing NK-cell markers. From its re-call of the 5' RACE reads, TCRdb lists each CDR3 protein once, without DNA. The sample includes about 390,000 distinct CDR3 sequences. The specimen sequenced was blood T cells: a sorted CD56 or NKG2C T cell subset, CD4+ or CD8+ T cells, or bulk PBMC T cells (not recorded which). The receptors come from a woman in her forties or fifties in good health.

The CDR3: CATGGHILDEQYF. J is TRBJ2-7 and V is TRBV10-3; TCRdb selects TRBD1, and the lack of DNA leaves this call unchecked. CDR3 length: 13 residues. Per germline, CDR1 ENHRY and CDR2 SYGVKD.

The chain joins TRBV20-1 to TRBJ2-5. The germline V gene has CDR1 DFQATT and CDR2 SNEGSKA (reference sequence). The CDR3 covers 14 residues. The CDR3 sequence: CSARRQGSQETQYF.

The chain joins TRBV9 to TRBJ2-6; TCRdb designates TRBD1, a call that cannot be tested without DNA. Germline values: CDR1 SGDLS, CDR2 YYNGEE. The CDR3 runs to 16 residues. The CDR3: CASGFGATDGANVLTF. The full variable domain, its missing parts supplied by reference TRBV9 and TRBJ2-6, is DSGVTQTPKHLITATGQRVTLRCSPRSGDLSVYWYQQSLDQGLQFLIQYYNGEERAKGNILERFSAQQFPDLHSELNLSSLELGDSALYFCASGFGATDGANVLTFGAGSRLTVL.

The chain couples TRBV7-9 to TRBJ2-1; TCRdb picks TRBD1, but there is no DNA to check that call. Per the germline V gene, CDR1 is SEHNR and CDR2 is FQNEAQ (reference sequence). There are 15 residues in the CDR3. The CDR3 here is CASSLVGGEYNEQFF.

Here the CDR3 reads CASSQGDKTNTEAFF. The chain joins TRBV4-2 to TRBJ1-1. Per germline, CDR1 LGHNA and CDR2 YNFKEQ. CDR3 length equals 15 residues.

V is TRBV7-8 and J is TRBJ1-1. The germline V gene has CDR1 SGHVS and CDR2 FQNEAQ. The CDR3 is 14 amino acids. The CDR3 protein is CASSSGALGTEAFF.

CDR3 amino acids: CASGPLLIDQPQHF. The J gene is TRBJ1-5, the V gene TRBV3-1. Per germline, CDR1 LGHDT and CDR2 YNNKEL (reference sequence). The CDR3 contains 14 residues.

This chain connects TRBV3-1 to TRBJ2-2; TCRdb's D call of TRBD2 is untestable without DNA. Germline CDR1 reads LGHDT; CDR2 reads YNNKEL (reference sequence). This CDR3 contains 15 residues. The CDR3 is CASSQVAGTPGELFF.

The rearrangement joins TRBV28 to TRBJ2-3; TCRdb outputs TRBD1, but without DNA this stays unchecked. This CDR3 has 18 residues. Germline values: CDR1 MDHEN, CDR2 SYDVKM. The CDR3 spells CASSQNSRTGWSGDTQYF.

The J gene is TRBJ1-3, the V gene TRBV4-2; TCRdb reports TRBD1, a call that lacks DNA to check it against. The CDR3 is 14 residues long. Germline V gives CDR1 LGHNA, CDR2 YNFKEQ. CDR3 loop: CASSQPGTGNTIYF.

The chain links TRBV5-6 to TRBJ2-3; TCRdb proposes TRBD1, but this gene call is untestable without DNA. Germline V gene sequence: CDR1 SGHDT, CDR2 YYEEEE. This CDR3 contains 15 residues. CDR3 loop: CASSETGSSTDTQYF. The whole variable domain, filled in from reference TRBV5-6 and TRBJ2-3, reads DAGVTQSPTHLIKTRGQQVTLRCSPKSGHDTVSWYQQALGQGPQFIFQYYEEEERQRGNFPDRFSGHQFPNYSSELNVNALLLGDSALYLCASSETGSSTDTQYFGPGTRLTVL.

This rearrangement joins TRBV12-3 or TRBV12-4 to TRBJ2-7; TCRdb picks TRBD2, but there is no DNA to check that call. This CDR3 spans 13 amino acids. The CDR3 region is CASSEGPPYEQYF.

The chain is built from TRBV5-1 and TRBJ2-1; lacking DNA, the TRBD2 call made by TCRdb goes unchecked. The germline CDR1 and CDR2 sequences are SGHRS and YFSETQ. The CDR3 spans 18 residues. CDR3 residues: CASSLTLLGGDVYNEQFF.

The rearrangement uses TRBV12-3 or TRBV12-4 and TRBJ2-1; TCRdb reports TRBD2, a call that lacks DNA to check it against. The CDR3 length is 14 residues. The CDR3 loop is CASKGGGPGGEQFF.

The CDR3 here is CASGRGELDTQYF. V gene TRBV5-1 combines with J gene TRBJ2-3; lacking DNA, the TRBD1 call made by TCRdb goes unchecked. The CDR3 totals 13 residues. Germline V gene sequence: CDR1 SGHRS, CDR2 YFSETQ.

This chain joins TRBV20-1 and TRBJ1-4; TCRdb's D call of TRBD1 is untestable without DNA. The CDR3 totals 14 residues. Germline V gene data show CDR1 as DFQATT and CDR2 as SNEGSKA (reference sequence). CDR3 sequence reads: CSAFPQGINEKLFF.

The chain combines TRBV14 with TRBJ2-5. From germline, CDR1 is SGHDN and CDR2 FVKESK. The CDR3 has 13 residues. The CDR3 reads CASTPTRQETQYF. The full variable domain, completed using reference TRBV14 and TRBJ2-5, is EAGVTQFPSHSVIEKGQTVTLRCDPISGHDNLYWYRRVMGKEIKFLLHFVKESKQDESGMPNNRFLAERTGGTYSTLKVQPAELEDSGVYFCASTPTRQETQYFGPGTRLLVL.

This rearrangement joins TRBV18 to TRBJ1-1; the TCRdb call, TRBD1, lacks DNA for checking. The CDR3 has 13 residues. Germline CDR1 and CDR2: KGHSH and LQKENI. CDR3: CASSGDTDTEAFF.

The V call is TRBV12-5, the J call TRBJ2-1; there is no DNA to check the TCRdb D call of TRBD1. The germline CDR1 and CDR2 sequences are LGHNT and FRNRAP. The CDR3 has 13 residues. The CDR3 spells CASGLVVGAEQFF.

The chain employs TRBV6-2 or TRBV6-3 and TRBJ2-2; TCRdb gives TRBD2 as the D gene, but with no DNA this cannot be confirmed. Germline CDR1 reads MNHEY; CDR2 reads SVGEGT. The CDR3 covers 19 residues. This CDR3 reads CASEFVSGGTTPDTGELFF.

V usage is TRBV20-1 and J usage is TRBJ2-1; TCRdb's D call, TRBD1, is unchecked because there is no DNA. Germline V lookup: CDR1 DFQATT, CDR2 SNEGSKA (reference sequence). This CDR3 spans 12 amino acids. CDR3 sequence reads: CSARGRLGEQFF.

CDR3 region: CASSMILAGRNEQFF. The rearrangement joins TRBV6-5 to TRBJ2-1; as DNA is missing, the TRBD2 call by TCRdb cannot be tested. The CDR3 is 15 residues long. Per the germline V gene, CDR1 is MNHEY and CDR2 is SVGAGI.

This sequence joins TRBV12-3 or TRBV12-4 and TRBJ2-1; without DNA, the TCRdb call of TRBD1 cannot be checked. The CDR3 contains 16 residues. The CDR3 reads CASRRQLRSSYNEQFF.

V gene TRBV9 combines with J gene TRBJ1-5; TCRdb names TRBD1, which stays unverified in the absence of DNA. Germline CDR1 reads SGDLS; CDR2 reads YYNGEE. The CDR3 has 14 amino acids. CDR3 in amino acids: CASSGGDGNQPQHF.

CDR3 protein: CSAGGGSIYNEQFF. The gene calls are TRBV29-1 and TRBJ2-1; with no DNA, the TCRdb D assignment of TRBD2 cannot be verified. Germline loops: CDR1 SQVTM, CDR2 ANQGSEA. The CDR3 runs to 14 residues.

The chain carries TRBV5-1 and TRBJ1-2; the TRBD1 assignment by TCRdb is unverifiable without DNA. The V gene's germline CDR1 is SGHRS and CDR2 YFSETQ. The CDR3 contains 16 residues. The CDR3 sequence is CASSTTGGQVLNGYTF.

This sequence joins TRBV5-6 and TRBJ2-3; TCRdb picks TRBD2, but there is no DNA to check that call. Germline V lookup: CDR1 SGHDT, CDR2 YYEEEE. The CDR3 length is 17 residues. This CDR3 is CASSSGLVQGSTDTQYF.

V and J are TRBV9 and TRBJ2-3; no DNA is available, so the TRBD1 call from TCRdb remains unchecked. The CDR3 consists of 16 residues. Germline V gene lookup returns CDR1 SGDLS and CDR2 YYNGEE. The CDR3 loop reads CASSVRWTGLTDTQYF.

V is TRBV20-1 and J is TRBJ1-4; the TCRdb call, TRBD1, lacks DNA for checking. The CDR3 is 11 residues long. Germline-derived CDR1 and CDR2 are DFQATT and SNEGSKA (reference sequence). The CDR3 is CSARAPGGVFF.

The V and J genes are TRBV20-1 and TRBJ2-7; the TRBD2 assignment by TCRdb is unverifiable without DNA. This CDR3 comprises 16 residues. Germline values: CDR1 DFQATT, CDR2 SNEGSKA (reference sequence). The CDR3 protein is CSARADSHNPWDEQYF.

The chain combines TRBV11-1 with TRBJ2-2; absent DNA, TCRdb's TRBD1 call cannot be checked. The germline gives CDR1 SGHAT, CDR2 FQDESV (reference sequence). This CDR3 is 15 amino acids long. This CDR3 is CASSRATAPTGELFF.

This chain joins TRBV16 and TRBJ2-7; TCRdb reports TRBD2, a call that lacks DNA to check it against. Germline CDR1 and CDR2: KGHSY and FQNENV. The CDR3 loop spans 16 amino acids. The chain's CDR3 is CASSQAGGRDPYEQYF.